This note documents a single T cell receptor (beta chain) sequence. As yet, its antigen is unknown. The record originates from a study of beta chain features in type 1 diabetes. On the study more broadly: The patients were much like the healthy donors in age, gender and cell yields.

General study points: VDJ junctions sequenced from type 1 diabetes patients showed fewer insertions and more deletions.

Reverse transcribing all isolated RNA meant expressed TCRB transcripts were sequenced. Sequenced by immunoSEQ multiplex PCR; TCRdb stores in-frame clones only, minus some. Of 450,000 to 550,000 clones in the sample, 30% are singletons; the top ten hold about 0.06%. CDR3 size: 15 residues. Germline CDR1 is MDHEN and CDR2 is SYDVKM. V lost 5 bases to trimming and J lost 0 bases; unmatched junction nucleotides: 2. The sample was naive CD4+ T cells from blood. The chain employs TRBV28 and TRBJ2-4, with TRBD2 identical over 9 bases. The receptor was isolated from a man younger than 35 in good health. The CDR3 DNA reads TGTGCCAGCAGTGGGACTAGCAGAGCCAAAAACATTCAGTACTTC. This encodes CASSGTSRAKNIQYF.